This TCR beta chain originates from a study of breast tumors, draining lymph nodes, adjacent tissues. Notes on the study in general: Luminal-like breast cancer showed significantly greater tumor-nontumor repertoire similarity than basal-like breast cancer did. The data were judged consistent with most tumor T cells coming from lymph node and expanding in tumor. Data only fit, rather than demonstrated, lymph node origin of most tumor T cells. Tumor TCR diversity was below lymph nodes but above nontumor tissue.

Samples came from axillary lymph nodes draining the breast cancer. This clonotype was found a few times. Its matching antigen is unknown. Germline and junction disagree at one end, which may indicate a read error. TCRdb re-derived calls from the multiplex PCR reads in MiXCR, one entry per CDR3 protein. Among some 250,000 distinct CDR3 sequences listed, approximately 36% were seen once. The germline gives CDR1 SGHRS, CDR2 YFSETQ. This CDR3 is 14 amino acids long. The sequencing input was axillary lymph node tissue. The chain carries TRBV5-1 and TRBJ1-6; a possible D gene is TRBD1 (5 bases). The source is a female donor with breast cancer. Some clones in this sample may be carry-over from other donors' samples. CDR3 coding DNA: TGCGCCAGCAGCAAGGGACTGAATAATTCCCCCCCCCACTTT. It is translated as CASSKGLNNSPPHF.